The 15 T cell receptor beta chains below were found in one sample sequenced in a study of T cells in Graves' hyperthyroidism and ophthalmopathy. RNA transcripts provided the source from which TCR beta CDR3 regions were amplified. The primer set for the first-round RT-PCR of the TCR CDR3 was HTBI. Using its own MiXCR run on the multiplex PCR reads, TCRdb lists one record per CDR3 protein. This sample has hundreds of thousands of distinct CDR3 sequences; less than 25% occur once, and the top ten carry about 10%. Sequencing was done on a sample of blood. Receptors were obtained from a woman in her 30s with Graves' ophthalmopathy.

The table lists this clonotype with many counts. The chain uses TRBV12-3 or TRBV12-4 and TRBJ1-1, with 10 bases lining up with TRBD1. The V segment lost 5 bases and the J segment 3 bases; nucleotides outside the gene matches: 6. The CDR3 covers 15 residues. DNA of the CDR3: TGTGCCAGCAGTCAGACCGGGACAGGGGACACTGAAGCTTTCTTT. Residues: CASSQTGTGDTEAFF.

The chain carries TRBV6-1 and TRBJ1-2; 7 bases fit TRBD1. V lost 10 bases to trimming and J lost 4 bases; unmatched junction nucleotides: 6. Germline V lookup: CDR1 MNHNS, CDR2 SASEGT. This CDR3 is built from 12 residues. CDR3 residues: CATPDRLYGYTF. CDR3 sequence (DNA): TGTGCCACACCGGACAGGCTCTATGGCTACACCTTC.

The J gene is TRBJ2-7, the V gene TRBV5-1, with a possible D match to TRBD1 (5 bases). The CDR3 contains 14 residues. The V end was cut by 7 bases, the J end by 4 bases, with 18 bases between. Germline V gives CDR1 SGHRS, CDR2 YFSETQ. The CDR3 is CASDPQGQGYEQYF. The CDR3 nucleotides are TGCGCCAGCGACCCCCAGGGTCAGGGATACGAGCAGTACTTC.

This clonotype was detected many times. The J gene is TRBJ2-5, the V gene TRBV24-1; D uncertain. The germline V and J ends were trimmed by 1 base and 2 bases, with 7 bases remaining between them. Germline assignment: CDR1 KGHDR and CDR2 SFDVKD. The CDR3 has 14 residues. CDR3 protein: CATSDFPTQETQYF. The CDR3 DNA sequence: TGTGCCACCAGTGATTTTCCCACACAAGAGACCCAGTACTTC.

The chain's CDR3 is CSVVGPSNNYGYTF. DNA of the CDR3: TGCAGCGTAGTCGGGCCTTCAAATAACTATGGCTACACCTTC. The chain combines TRBV29-1 with TRBJ1-2; D uncertain. V was clipped by 6 bases and J by 1 base, with 15 bases between them. Germline loops: CDR1 SQVTM, CDR2 ANQGSEA. The CDR3 sequence is 14 residues long.

This clonotype has a handful of counts. The chain couples TRBV12-3 or TRBV12-4 to TRBJ1-2; 10 positions match TRBD1. After removal of 3 bases from V and 7 bases from J, the junction contained 11 bases not matched to a gene. The CDR3 loop spans 16 amino acids. CDR3: CASSFDPDRGGGGYTF. CDR3 DNA sequence: TGTGCCAGCAGTTTTGATCCGGACAGGGGGGGCGGTGGCTACACCTTC.

The table lists this clonotype with a few counts. This chain joins TRBV5-5 and TRBJ1-5, with D perhaps matching TRBD1 (5 bases). The CDR3 runs 14 residues. Germline lookup yields CDR1 SGHKS and CDR2 YYEKEE (reference sequence). Deletions cut 4 bases from V and 6 bases from J, with 14 bases between. CDR3 amino acids: CASSPMTGVQPQHF. The DNA of the CDR3 is TGTGCCAGCAGCCCCATGACGGGGGTTCAGCCCCAGCATTTT.

This clonotype was picked up many times. This chain uses TRBV27 with TRBJ1-2; D remains unclear. Germline CDR1 and CDR2: MNHEY and SMNVEV (reference sequence). The CDR3 totals 15 residues. Trimming removed 1 base from V and 2 bases from J, with 11 bases in between. In DNA, the CDR3 is TGTGCCAGCAGTTTATATCCGGGAGGGAACTATGGCTACACCTTC. Translating gives CASSLYPGGNYGYTF.

The V gene is TRBV28, the J gene TRBJ2-7; 14 nucleotides agree with TRBD2. This CDR3 has 17 amino acids. Germline loops: CDR1 MDHEN, CDR2 SYDVKM. V was pared by 4 bases and J by 4 bases, with 9 bases of the junction left unmatched. The CDR3 is CASSSRLAGGPSYEQYF. The CDR3 DNA reads as TGTGCCAGCAGTTCGCGACTAGCGGGAGGGCCCAGTTACGAGCAGTACTTC.

The chain uses TRBV30 and TRBJ1-5; no clear D. V lost 1 base, J lost 3 bases, and 10 bases lay in between. There are 14 residues in the CDR3. The V gene's germline CDR1 is GTSNPN and CDR2 SVGIG (reference sequence). CDR3: CAWSALADNQPQHF. DNA for the CDR3: TGTGCCTGGAGTGCATTGGCGGACAATCAGCCCCAGCATTTT. Full variable domain (missing parts from reference TRBV30 and TRBJ1-5): SQTIHQWPATLVQPVGSPLSLECTVEGTSNPNLYWYRQAAGRGLQLLFYSVGIGQISSEVPQNLSASRPQDRQFILSSKKLLLSDSGFYLCAWSALADNQPQHFGDGTRLSIL.

This clonotype was picked up one time. The CDR3 loop reads CASSLESSVVDEQYF. The CDR3 DNA sequence: TGCGCCAGCAGCTTGGAGTCTTCCGTTGTCGACGAGCAGTACTTC. The chain recombines TRBV5-1 with TRBJ2-7; unclear D gene. Germline V CDR1 and CDR2: SGHRS, YFSETQ. Trimming removed 0 bases from V and 5 bases from J, with 15 bases in between. This CDR3 is built from 15 residues.

The sample holds many counts of this clonotype. The rearrangement uses TRBV29-1 and TRBJ2-7; 8 positions agree with TRBD1. The germline V gene has CDR1 SQVTM and CDR2 ANQGSEA. Unmatched junction bases numbered 13, after V lost 1 base and J lost 2 bases. The CDR3 extends over 17 amino acids. The CDR3 sequence: CSVEGGGQGTGAYEQYF. The DNA for the CDR3 is TGCAGCGTTGAAGGAGGGGGGCAGGGGACAGGAGCCTACGAGCAGTACTTC.

The sample holds many counts of this clonotype. The chain combines TRBV27 with TRBJ1-1; D remains unclear. This CDR3 has 13 residues. Trimming shortened V by 5 bases and J by 6 bases, and 13 bases separated the two germline ends. The germline gives CDR1 MNHEY, CDR2 SMNVEV (reference sequence). The DNA of the CDR3 is TGTGCCAGCAGTGGCGGAGGAGAGGCTGAAGCTTTCTTT. This codes for CASSGGGEAEAFF.

This clonotype was seen many times. The J gene is TRBJ2-7, the V gene TRBV14; either TRBD1 or TRBD2 may fit D (5 bases each). Germline CDR1 is SGHDN and CDR2 is FVKESK. This CDR3 is 14 amino acids long. V lost 4 bases, J lost 2 bases, and 12 bases lay in between. DNA for the CDR3: TGTGCCAGCAGCCCGGGGCTATGGGCCTACGAGCAGTACTTC. It is translated as CASSPGLWAYEQYF.

This clonotype was counted a few times. V and J are TRBV7-2 and TRBJ2-7, with D maybe TRBD1 (6 bases). There are 14 residues in the CDR3. From germline, CDR1 is SGHTA and CDR2 FQGNSA. V was shortened by 5 bases and J by 6 bases, with 17 bases between the two germline ends. The CDR3 DNA is TGTGCCAGCAGCCCGTTCCCCCGAGGGGGCGAGCAGTACTTC. This gives the protein CASSPFPRGGEQYF.